The T cell receptor (beta chain) under discussion was sequenced for a study of T cells after posttransplantation cyclophosphamide. Overall study results and limits: Tissue-infiltrating T cells from skin or gut overlapped little with blood T cells.

The germline gives CDR1 SGHTA, CDR2 FQGNSA. This CDR3 spans 15 amino acids. Cyclophosphamide on days +3 and +4 followed busulfan-fludarabine conditioning and a marrow graft. The sample holds many counts of this clone. Antigen specificity is unknown. Its ends do not fully match the called genes, so a read error is possible. Measured with immunoSEQ multiplex PCR; TCRdb has only the in-frame clones, and not every one. The sample has some 16,000 clones, none seen only once; the top ten hold 0.54%. The input for sequencing was PBMCs, taken after allogeneic stem cell transplant with posttransplant cyclophosphamide. The chain combines TRBV7-2 with TRBJ2-5; 8 nucleotides align to TRBD2. This receptor was taken from a female patient younger than 45 who received an allogeneic stem cell transplant from a related donor, was CMV-positive, and had no GVHD. Some T cells may be transferred from the graft donor. The CDR3 spells CASSLVLAGQETQYF. The DNA for the CDR3 is TGTGCCAGCAGTTTAGTCCTAGCGGGCCAAGAGACCCAGTACTTC.